This TCR beta chain originates from a study of CD8 T cells in ankylosing spondylitis. Per the germline V gene, CDR1 is MDHEN and CDR2 is SYDVKM. Between the trimmed V and J ends, which lost 6 bases and 4 bases, there was a span of 9 bases. The CDR3 sequence is 12 residues long. TCRdb re-derived calls from the 5' RACE reads in MiXCR, one entry per CDR3 protein. The sample has under 400,000 distinct CDR3 sequences, 9.5% to 13% seen once. This clonotype was seen many times. Antigen specificity is unknown. Study conclusions and caveats: Blood from ankylosing spondylitis patients appeared to carry a characteristic roughly 8-variant TCR beta motif. Several of the motif variants were reported before in synovial fluid and blood from reactive arthritis. Matched synovial fluid from ankylosing spondylitis patients was reported to be enriched for disease-linked clones.

This clonotype was sampled from a female donor with ankylosing spondylitis or in good health (not recorded which). Sequencing was carried out using blood, either unsorted or a sorted T cell fraction (not recorded which). The V call is TRBV28, the J call TRBJ2-5; D is unclear. The CDR3 DNA follows: TGTGCCAGCAGACCACTCGGAGAGACCCAGTACTTC. Amino acid sequence: CASRPLGETQYF.